Following are 22 T cell receptor beta chains from one sample sequenced in a study of blood T cell repertoires in COVID-19 (dated by TCRdb to between 2020 and 2021). The library was built by means of the immunoSEQ multiplex PCR assay. As stored in TCRdb, this immuneACCESS dataset retains in-frame rearrangements with V and J assigned. A fraction of the clones does not appear; measured against another copy, unresolved V genes explain less than half of the discrepancy, and the remainder lacks a known reason. The sample yields about 59,000 clones; around three quarters were counted once. The ten largest make up roughly 3.7% of the sample. The sequenced sample consisted of peripheral blood. Source of these receptors: a man aged 60 to 69 with acute or convalescent COVID-19.

The rearrangement links TRBV21-1 to TRBJ2-5; the D call in the table, TRBD2, was not verified against the DNA. TRBV21-1 is noted as a pseudogene. There are 16 residues in the CDR3. The CDR3 spells CASSKSIRGREETQYF. CDR3 DNA sequence: TGTGCCAGCAGCAAATCGATCCGCGGGAGGGAAGAGACCCAGTACTTC.

A few counts support this clone. The chain joins TRBV28 to TRBJ2-5, with 7 nucleotides matching TRBD2. Germline CDR1 and CDR2: MDHEN and SYDVKM. Unmatched junction bases numbered 7, after V lost 4 bases and J lost 5 bases. The CDR3 runs to 14 residues. The CDR3 nucleotides read TGTGCCAGCAGTTCACCGGGAGGCTCGGAGACCCAGTACTTC. It codes for CASSSPGGSETQYF.

The gene calls are TRBV28 and TRBJ2-5; a weak D match, TRBD2 (6 bases). Germline values: CDR1 MDHEN, CDR2 SYDVKM. The germline V and J ends were trimmed by 6 bases and 1 base, with 15 bases remaining between them. CDR3 length: 15 amino acids. The CDR3 DNA reads as TGTGCCAGCAGGGCACATGCGGGGTCCCAAGAGACCCAGTACTTC. Translating gives CASRAHAGSQETQYF.

This chain connects TRBV7-8 to TRBJ1-2; TRBD1 might be the D (6 bases). The CDR3 sequence is 13 residues long. V was trimmed by 4 bases and J by 8 bases, leaving 14 bases between them. Germline V gives CDR1 SGHVS, CDR2 FQNEAQ. The CDR3 loop is CASSSKHRAGYTF. The CDR3 region has the DNA TGTGCCAGCAGCTCCAAGCACAGGGCCGGCTACACCTTC.

The gene calls are TRBV3-1 (or the pseudogene TRBV3-2) and TRBJ2-7; 10 bases fit TRBD2. The CDR3 runs 14 residues. Germline trimming cut 4 bases from V and 2 bases from J; bases unmatched to any gene: 2. CDR1 and CDR2 (germline): LGHDT, YNNKEL (reference sequence). The CDR3 sequence is CASSRGLAPYEQYF. The CDR3 coding sequence is TGTGCCAGCAGCCGGGGACTAGCGCCCTACGAGCAGTACTTC.

J is TRBJ1-4 and V is TRBV7-2; no firm D call. CDR3 length: 13 residues. Germline V gene data show CDR1 as SGHTA and CDR2 as FQGNSA. Trimming removed 5 bases at V and 3 bases at J, with 7 bases between. The CDR3 DNA is TGTGCCAGCAGCCGCGTTCCTAATGAAAAACTGTTTTTT. This encodes CASSRVPNEKLFF.

In DNA form, the CDR3 reads TGTGCCACCAGTGATCCGACTAGCGGGAGAAGGAATGAGCAGTTCTTC. This sequence encodes CATSDPTSGRRNEQFF. This chain connects TRBV24-1 to TRBJ2-1, with 12 bases identical to TRBD2. V lost 3 bases, J lost 7 bases, and 6 bases stayed unmatched. The V gene's germline CDR1 is KGHDR and CDR2 SFDVKD. The CDR3 spans 16 residues.

This chain joins TRBV24-1 and TRBJ2-3, with 12 bases matching TRBD2. After removal of 1 base from V and 11 bases from J, the junction contained 3 bases not matched to a gene. CDR1 and CDR2 from the germline V gene are KGHDR and SFDVKD. The CDR3 consists of 14 residues. CDR3 in amino acids: CATSDFLLAGGQYF. For the CDR3, the DNA is TGTGCCACCAGTGATTTCCTACTAGCGGGAGGGCAGTATTTT.

The genes are TRBV5-1 and TRBJ2-5, with unresolved D. V was pared by 3 bases and J by 2 bases, with 2 bases between. The germline CDR1 and CDR2 sequences are SGHRS and YFSETQ. The CDR3 is 11 residues long. The CDR3 nucleotides read TGCGCCAGCAGCTCGCAAGAGACCCAGTACTTC. It translates to CASSSQETQYF.

This chain joins TRBV19 and TRBJ1-1; D is undetermined. V lost 4 bases to trimming and J lost 4 bases, with 13 bases between them. This CDR3 contains 14 residues. Germline V CDR1 and CDR2: LNHDA, SQIVND (reference sequence). Here the CDR3 DNA reads TGTGCCAGTAGTAAGTCGGGGTTGAGCACTGAAGCTTTCTTT. As protein: CASSKSGLSTEAFF.

This rearrangement joins TRBV7-8 to TRBJ1-3, with 7 bases that match TRBD1. The trim removed 5 bases at V and 4 bases at J, leaving 11 bases unmatched. The CDR3 totals 16 residues. From germline, CDR1 is SGHVS and CDR2 FQNEAQ. CDR3 sequence (DNA): TGTGCCAGCAGCCTACGGGTGACAGGGTACGGAAACACCATATATTTT. Translated, it gives CASSLRVTGYGNTIYF. Drawing the rest from reference TRBV7-8 and TRBJ1-3, the complete variable domain is GAGVSQSPRYKVAKRGQDVALRCDPISGHVSLFWYQQALGQGPEFLTYFQNEAQLDKSGLPSDRFFAERPEGSVSTLKIQRTQQEDSAVYLCASSLRVTGYGNTIYFGEGSWLTVV.

Worth noting for this clone: At the DNA level, this CDR3 is encoded by other sequences in the same sample as well. The CDR3 nucleotides read TGTGCCAGCAGTCCAGACAGGGGGAATTCACCCCTCCACTTT. It codes for CASSPDRGNSPLHF. The genes are TRBV27 and TRBJ1-6; 9 nucleotides agree with TRBD1. CDR1 MNHEY and CDR2 SMNVEV come from the germline V gene (reference sequence). J lost 7 bases, V lost 5 bases, and 3 bases had no gene match. CDR3 length: 14 residues.

The V gene is TRBV28, the J gene TRBJ1-2; D is undetermined. From germline, CDR1 is MDHEN and CDR2 SYDVKM. The CDR3 is made up of 14 amino acids. V was clipped by 2 bases and J by 4 bases, with 11 bases between them. CDR3 DNA: TGTGCCAGCAGTTTAGTCAGCGGGTTCTATGGCTACACCTTC. It specifies CASSLVSGFYGYTF.

This clone was counted a single time. This rearrangement joins TRBV15 to TRBJ2-7; 8 bases line up with TRBD1. CDR1 is LNHNV, CDR2 YYDKDF, per germline (reference sequence). V was clipped by 5 bases and J by 3 bases; unmatched bases: 6. The length of the CDR3 is 14 residues. The CDR3 DNA sequence: TGTGCCACCAGCCCTGCCAGGGGGCTCTACGAGCAGTACTTC. Its translation is CATSPARGLYEQYF.

The V gene is TRBV19, the J gene TRBJ2-1; tentatively, D is TRBD2 (6 bases). This CDR3 contains 16 residues. Looked up from germline, CDR1 is LNHDA and CDR2 is SQIVND (reference sequence). V lost 4 bases and J 6 bases, leaving 19 bases between the germline ends. The CDR3 sequence is CASSTPGNSGRNEQFF. The CDR3 DNA is TGTGCCAGTAGTACCCCAGGTAATAGCGGCCGCAATGAGCAGTTCTTC.

The CDR3: CASSAAAGGWEQYF. As DNA, the CDR3 is TGTGCCAGCAGCGCAGCGGCGGGAGGCTGGGAGCAGTACTTC. This rearrangement joins TRBV11-2 to TRBJ2-7; 8 positions agree with TRBD2. CDR1 SGHAT and CDR2 FQNNGV come from the germline V gene. This CDR3 comprises 14 residues. The trim removed 5 bases at V and 7 bases at J, leaving 10 bases unmatched.

This clone has only a few counts. This chain links TRBV19 with TRBJ2-5; no reliable D call. The V gene lost 3 bases and the J gene lost 12 bases, with 11 bases spanning the gap. The CDR3 covers 11 residues. Germline CDR1 reads LNHDA; CDR2 reads SQIVND (reference sequence). CDR3 DNA sequence: TGTGCCAGTAGTATGGCTTCTCTCAAGTACTTC. This translates into CASSMASLKYF.

The rearrangement uses TRBV28 and TRBJ1-2; 7 bases are shared with TRBD1. Germline trimming cut 5 bases from V and 5 bases from J; bases unmatched to any gene: 11. The CDR3 runs 15 residues. Looked up from germline, CDR1 is MDHEN and CDR2 is SYDVKM. In nucleotides, the CDR3 is TGTGCCAGCAGTCCCCCCGGTGAGGGGGCATATGGCTACACCTTC. Translation: CASSPPGEGAYGYTF.

The chain links TRBV30 to TRBJ2-1, with D possibly TRBD2 on 5 matching bases. The CDR3 spans 13 residues. The germline CDR1 and CDR2 sequences are GTSNPN and SVGIG (reference sequence). V lost 0 bases to trimming and J lost 6 bases, with 9 bases between them. DNA for the CDR3: TGTGCCTGGAGTGTGTGGACTCGCAATGAGCAGTTCTTC. Its protein product is CAWSVWTRNEQFF.

The J gene is TRBJ2-1, the V gene TRBV5-1; D is unresolved. Trimming pared 1 base from V and 2 bases from J, leaving 10 bases between. The CDR3 runs 15 residues. The germline V gene has CDR1 SGHRS and CDR2 YFSETQ. In DNA form, the CDR3 reads TGCGCCAGCAGCTTGCAGACACCCCCCTACAATGAGCAGTTCTTC. The encoded protein is CASSLQTPPYNEQFF. Supplemented by reference TRBV5-1 and TRBJ2-1, the full variable domain reads KAGVTQTPRYLIKTRGQQVTLSCSPISGHRSVSWYQQTPGQGLQFLFEYFSETQRNKGNFPGRFSGRQFSNSRSEMNVSTLELGDSALYLCASSLQTPPYNEQFFGPGTRLTVL.

This chain connects TRBV28 to TRBJ1-5, with D uncertain. The V and J ends lost 3 bases and 0 bases respectively, with 9 bases between them. The germline CDR1 and CDR2 sequences are MDHEN and SYDVKM. This CDR3 comprises 15 residues. The CDR3 DNA is TGTGCCAGCAGTTTCTATAGCACTAGCAATCAGCCCCAGCATTTT. Translating it yields CASSFYSTSNQPQHF.

The chain is built from TRBV6-2 or TRBV6-3 and TRBJ2-3, with 10 bases fitting TRBD2. V lost 0 bases and J lost 5; bases outside the gene matches: 8. The CDR3 loop spans 17 amino acids. Germline V gene sequence: CDR1 MNHEY, CDR2 SVGEGT. Here the CDR3 reads CASSYSRRAGGLDTQYF. In nucleotides, the CDR3 is TGTGCCAGCAGTTACTCCAGGAGAGCGGGAGGGTTAGATACGCAGTATTTT.